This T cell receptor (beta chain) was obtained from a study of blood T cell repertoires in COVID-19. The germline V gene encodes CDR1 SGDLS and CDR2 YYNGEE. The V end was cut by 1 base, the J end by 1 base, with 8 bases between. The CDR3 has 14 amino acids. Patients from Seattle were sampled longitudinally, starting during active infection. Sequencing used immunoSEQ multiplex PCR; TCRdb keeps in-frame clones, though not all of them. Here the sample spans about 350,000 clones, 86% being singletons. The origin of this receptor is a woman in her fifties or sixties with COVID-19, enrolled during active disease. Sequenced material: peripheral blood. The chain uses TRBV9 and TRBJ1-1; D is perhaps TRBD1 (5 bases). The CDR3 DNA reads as TGTGCCAGCAGCGTAACCGGACAGAACACTGAAGCTTTCTTT. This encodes CASSVTGQNTEAFF.